This T cell receptor (beta chain) was captured in a study of cytomegalovirus exposure and HLA in healthy donors. The CDR3 length is 15 residues. J lost 6 bases, V lost 5 bases, and 12 bases had no gene match. Germline values: CDR1 LNHDA, CDR2 SQIVND (reference sequence). Regarding this clone: Antigen: not known.

Findings of the study overall: About 87% or about 30% of the time was how often most TCR beta V segments were productive, according to an earlier analysis.

PCR was performed using 60 Vbeta and 13 Jbeta primers. The protocol was immunoSEQ multiplex PCR, while the TCRdb copy is restricted to in-frame clones and leaves out a portion. This table has about 130,000 clones, 65% to 80% appearing once. The chain uses TRBV19 and TRBJ2-7; 8 bases agree with TRBD1. Sequencing used PBMCs. The source is a woman between 55 and 75 years old in good health and CMV-seropositive. CDR3: CASSAAGTGSLEQYF. The CDR3 region has the DNA TGTGCCAGTAGTGCTGCCGGGACAGGCTCCCTCGAGCAGTACTTC.